This is a list of T cell receptor beta chains from one sample in a study of T cell repertoires in ileal Crohn's disease. Libraries were prepared by immunoSEQ multiplex PCR; TCRdb keeps only in-frame clonotypes and omits some of them. The table lists some 10,000 clones, approximately 78% of them singletons. The sequencing input was ileal tissue. Source of these receptors: an adult with Crohn's disease. The CDR3 runs from the conserved cysteine through the conserved F or W. A D gene is named only where the DNA matches it firmly. A clone size is listed for some rows: how often the clone was seen (once, few, many), or a class if it is expanded.

V gene,D gene,J gene,clone size,CDR3 DNA,CDR3 protein
TRBV4-1,NA,TRBJ1-4,NA,TGCGCCAGCAGCCAAGATCTTGGAGGAAAACTGTTTTTT,CASSQDLGGKLFF
TRBV9,NA,TRBJ2-2,NA,TGTGCCAGCAGCGTAGTCAGGGGCGGGGAGCTGTTTTTT,CASSVVRGGELFF
TRBV27,TRBD1,TRBJ1-1,NA,TGTGCCAGCCGTTGGACAGGAATAAACACTGAAGCTTTCTTT,CASRWTGINTEAFF
TRBV11-1,TRBD1,TRBJ2-7,NA,TGTGCCAGCAGCTCGAGGACAGGGGGCTACTACGAGCAGTACTTC,CASSSRTGGYYEQYF
TRBV4-2,TRBD1,TRBJ1-5,NA,TGTGCCAGCAGCCAACTTACCGGGACAGCAAGCAATCAGCCCCAGCATTTT,CASSQLTGTASNQPQHF
TRBV10-3,NA,TRBJ2-7,NA,TGTGCCATCAGTGACCCCCCTAGCTACGAGCAGTACTTC,CAISDPPSYEQYF
TRBV21-1,NA,TRBJ2-7,NA,TGTGCCAGCAGCAAAGGGGGCGACGAGCAGTACTTC,CASSKGGDEQYF
TRBV7-2,NA,TRBJ1-4,NA,TGTGCCAGCAGCCCAAAGGGGGAAAAACTGTTTTTT,CASSPKGEKLFF
TRBV5-8,TRBD1,TRBJ2-5,NA,TGTGCCAGCAGCCCGGACAGGAGGGAGACCCAGTACTTC,CASSPDRRETQYF
TRBV2,NA,TRBJ2-1,few,TGTGCCAGTAAAGCCGGGGATCTAAGTGGCGAGCAGTTCTTC,CASKAGDLSGEQFF
TRBV5-4,NA,TRBJ2-3,NA,TGTGCCAGCACGGTCCGGGGAGTCGGCACAGATACGCAGTATTTT,CASTVRGVGTDTQYF
TRBV7-3,TRBD2,TRBJ2-5,NA,TGTGCCAGCAGCTTGACTAGCGGGAAAGAGACCCAGTACTTC,CASSLTSGKETQYF
TRBV5-6,TRBD1,TRBJ1-1,NA,TGTGCCAGCAGCTTGGTGGACAGGGGGACTGAAGCTTTCTTT,CASSLVDRGTEAFF
TRBV7-2,NA,TRBJ1-5,NA,TGTGCCAGCAGCTTAACCCTAGGTGGCAATCAGCCCCAGCATTTT,CASSLTLGGNQPQHF
TRBV7-9,NA,TRBJ1-1,once,TGTGCCAGCAGCCGAACAGGGAAAACTGAAGCTTTCTTT,CASSRTGKTEAFF
TRBV5-1,NA,TRBJ1-2,NA,TGCGCCAGCAGCTCCCAAAGGACAGTTGATGGCTACACCTTC,CASSSQRTVDGYTF
TRBV27,NA,TRBJ1-1,NA,TGTGCCAGCAGTAAAAACGGACTCCCTAACACTGAAGCTTTCTTT,CASSKNGLPNTEAFF
TRBV7-8,TRBD2,TRBJ2-7,NA,TGTGCCAACAGCCCCTCGGGACTAGCGGAGTCCTACGAGCAGTACTTC,CANSPSGLAESYEQYF
TRBV30,NA,TRBJ1-5,NA,TGTGCCTGGAGTGTGGGACAAAATCAGCCCCAGCATTTT,CAWSVGQNQPQHF
TRBV30,NA,TRBJ2-7,NA,TGTGCCTGGAGTGTACGGTACTCGGAGGGGACGGACTACGAGCAGTACTTC,CAWSVRYSEGTDYEQYF
TRBV14,NA,TRBJ1-2,NA,TGTGCCAGCAGCCAAGATTTTCAGGGGAGTGGCTACACCTTC,CASSQDFQGSGYTF
TRBV6-1,NA,TRBJ1-2,NA,TGTGCCAGCAGTCAGTACGACTATGGCTACACCTTC,CASSQYDYGYTF
TRBV18,TRBD1,TRBJ2-7,NA,TGTGCCAGCTCATCTGACCGGGACAGGGGGCTTTCGGGCTACGAGCAGTACTTC,CASSSDRDRGLSGYEQYF
TRBV7-9,NA,TRBJ2-1,NA,TGTGCCAGCAGCTTAGACCGGGGTGGTGATGAGCAGTTCTTC,CASSLDRGGDEQFF
TRBV4-2,NA,TRBJ1-3,NA,TGTGCCAGCAGCCAAGATGGAGGAGGTACCACCATATATTTT,CASSQDGGGTTIYF
TRBV7-7,TRBD1,TRBJ2-1,NA,TGTGCTAGCAGCCGGGACAGGGGTCATTACAATGAGCAGTTCTTC,CASSRDRGHYNEQFF
TRBV7-2,NA,TRBJ1-4,once,TGTGCCAGCAGCTTAGTGGGGCATCGAGGTGAAAAACTGTTTTTT,CASSLVGHRGEKLFF
TRBV6-5,NA,TRBJ2-7,NA,TGTGCCAGCAGACGACAGGGAGGCAGCTCCTACGAGCAGTACTTC,CASRRQGGSSYEQYF
TRBV7-2,NA,TRBJ1-5,NA,TGTGCCAGCAGCTTAGCAGGGGCTGGACAGCCCCAGCATTTT,CASSLAGAGQPQHF
TRBV5-8,TRBD1,TRBJ1-5,NA,TGTGCCAGCAGCTTGGGCACAGGGGCGGTGGGACAGCCCCAGCATTTT,CASSLGTGAVGQPQHF
TRBV5-1,NA,TRBJ2-7,few,TGCGCCAGCAGCCCGGGGACTCTAGACTACGAGCAGTACTTC,CASSPGTLDYEQYF
TRBV5-6,TRBD1,TRBJ1-3,NA,TGTGCCAGGACCGGGGACAGGGGAAAAAACACCATATATTTT,CARTGDRGKNTIYF
TRBV7-2,NA,TRBJ2-1,NA,TGTGCCAGCAGCTCGGGGGTAGGGGAGCAGTTCTTC,CASSSGVGEQFF
TRBV25-1,TRBD2,TRBJ2-3,NA,TGTGCCAGCAGTGAAACTGGACTAGCGGGAGCAGATACGCAGTATTTT,CASSETGLAGADTQYF
TRBV10-3,NA,TRBJ1-5,NA,TGTGCCCCTTGGCCCCAGCATTTT,CAPWPQHF
TRBV7-2,NA,TRBJ2-5,few,TGTGCCAGCAGCTTAGATCTTAAGTCGGGGACCCAGTACTTC,CASSLDLKSGTQYF
TRBV10-3,NA,TRBJ2-6,NA,TGTGCCATCAGTGACAGGGGATCTGGGGCCAACGTCCTGACTTTC,CAISDRGSGANVLTF
TRBV20-1,TRBD2,TRBJ2-3,few,TGCAGTGCTCGGTCTAGCGGGGTCTGGTTGTGG,CSARSSGVWLW
TRBV5-1,NA,TRBJ2-5,NA,TGCGCCAGCCGGGGGACGGGGTTCCAAGAGACCCAGTACTTC,CASRGTGFQETQYF
TRBV7-9,TRBD1,TRBJ1-1,NA,TGTGCCAGCAGCTGGGGACAGGCCTTGAACACTGAAGCTTTCTTT,CASSWGQALNTEAFF
TRBV21-1,NA,TRBJ2-7,few,NA,CASSKWGQGSYEQYF